This T cell receptor (beta chain) was profiled in a study of blood T cell repertoires in COVID-19. The table came from immunoSEQ multiplex PCR; TCRdb's copy has only in-frame clones and leaves some out. The sample yields about 180,000 clones, just under 80% seen once. This receptor was taken from a man aged 65 to 79 with active or convalescent COVID-19. Sequences were obtained from peripheral blood.

This chain's CDR3 is CASSPIGGDTQYF. CDR3 in DNA: TGCGCCAGCAGCCCCATAGGGGGAGATACGCAGTATTTT. The chain recombines TRBV5-1 with TRBJ2-3; TRBD1 might be the D (6 bases). This CDR3 has 13 residues. V was clipped by 4 bases and J by 5 bases, with 11 bases between them. Germline V lookup: CDR1 SGHRS, CDR2 YFSETQ.